A single sample is the source of the 18 T cell receptor beta chains below, sequenced in a study of OX40 agonist ivuxolimab in advanced cancers. Repertoires were generated with immunoSEQ multiplex PCR, while TCRdb's copy carries only in-frame clones and drops some. Of 70,000 to 85,000 clones detected, 94% appear once; the ten largest clones hold around 10%. This material consisted of CD4+ or CD8+ T cells sorted from blood, taken in a trial of the OX40 agonist ivuxolimab. Receptors originate from an adult with an advanced solid tumor such as melanoma, head and neck, liver or kidney cancer.

The CDR3 sequence is CASSQGSGTGNTIYF. DNA for the CDR3: TGCGCCAGCAGCCAAGGGTCTGGGACTGGAAACACCATATATTTT. This chain uses TRBV4-3 with TRBJ1-3, with D unresolved. The germline V gene has CDR1 LGHNA and CDR2 YSLEER. V shed 1 base and J shed 2 bases, with 9 bases lying between them. The CDR3 runs 15 residues.

The chain carries TRBV5-8 and TRBJ2-7; 7 positions match TRBD1. The V gene end was trimmed by 2 bases and the J gene end by 6 bases; junction bases not matched to a gene: 8. The CDR3 is made up of 14 amino acids. Germline lookup yields CDR1 SGHTS and CDR2 YDEGEE. The CDR3 coding sequence is TGTGCCAGCAGCTTCGGGACAGCCTTTATCGAGCAGTACTTC. It yields the protein CASSFGTAFIEQYF.

The V call is TRBV2, the J call TRBJ2-7, with TRBD1 matching 8 bases. V trimming: 2 bases; J trimming: 6 bases; junction bases outside the gene matches: 6. This CDR3 region has 14 residues. The germline gives CDR1 SNHLY, CDR2 FYNNEI. In nucleotides, the CDR3 is TGTGCCAGCAGTGAACACAGGGGGACTCCCGAGCAGTACTTC. Translation gives CASSEHRGTPEQYF.

The gene calls are TRBV19 and TRBJ2-7; D remains ambiguous. Per the germline V gene, CDR1 is LNHDA and CDR2 is SQIVND (reference sequence). The CDR3 length is 12 residues. Trimming left V 1 base short and J 2 bases short, with 3 bases between. The chain's CDR3 is CASSIGTYEQYF. The CDR3 nucleotides are TGTGCCAGTAGTATAGGTACCTACGAGCAGTACTTC. Supplemented by reference TRBV19 and TRBJ2-7, the full variable domain reads DGGITQSPKYLFRKEGQNVTLSCEQNLNHDAMYWYRQDPGQGLRLIYYSQIVNDFQKGDIAEGYSVSREKKESFPLTVTSAQKNPTAFYLCASSIGTYEQYFGPGTRLTVT.

The V and J genes are TRBV7-9 and TRBJ2-5, with TRBD2 matching over 8 bases. Germline V gene lookup returns CDR1 SEHNR and CDR2 FQNEAQ (reference sequence). With 1 base clipped from V and 2 bases from J, the junction kept 3 bases outside the gene matches. The CDR3 is made up of 15 amino acids. The CDR3 here is CASSLGLAGQETQYF. In DNA form, the CDR3 reads TGTGCCAGCAGCTTAGGGCTAGCGGGTCAAGAGACCCAGTACTTC.

This chain links TRBV29-1 with TRBJ2-7; D perhaps matches TRBD2 (6 bases). With 7 bases removed from V and 2 bases from J, the gap between germline ends came to 18 bases. The CDR3 runs 14 residues. The germline CDR1 and CDR2 sequences are SQVTM and ANQGSEA. The CDR3 region is CSAEDGLSTYEQYF. In DNA, the CDR3 is TGCAGCGCCGAAGATGGACTATCCACCTACGAGCAGTACTTC.

The chain links TRBV5-1 to TRBJ2-3, with no clear D. The V end lost 4 bases, the J end lost 0 bases, and 9 bases lay between the germline ends. This CDR3 comprises 14 residues. The germline CDR1 and CDR2 sequences are SGHRS and YFSETQ. The CDR3 spells CASSHPASTDTQYF. Written as DNA, the CDR3 is TGCGCCAGCAGCCATCCAGCCAGCACAGATACGCAGTATTTT. Looking up the rest from reference TRBV5-1 and TRBJ2-3 gives the full variable domain: KAGVTQTPRYLIKTRGQQVTLSCSPISGHRSVSWYQQTPGQGLQFLFEYFSETQRNKGNFPGRFSGRQFSNSRSEMNVSTLELGDSALYLCASSHPASTDTQYFGPGTRLTVL.

The rearrangement joins TRBV4-3 to TRBJ1-1, with 8 bases fitting TRBD1. The germline V gene encodes CDR1 LGHNA and CDR2 YSLEER. The V and J ends lost 4 bases and 4 bases, in that order; junction bases with no gene match: 8. The CDR3 contains 15 residues. CDR3 nucleotide sequence: TGCGCCAGCAGCCCGGGGACAGGTGGGACCACTGAAGCTTTCTTT. This encodes CASSPGTGGTTEAFF.

The chain uses TRBV27 and TRBJ1-5, with D perhaps matching TRBD1 (6 bases). The V gene's germline CDR1 is MNHEY and CDR2 SMNVEV (reference sequence). V lost 4 bases, J lost 2 bases, and 12 bases lay in between. This CDR3 has 15 amino acids. DNA for the CDR3: TGTGCCAGCAGTTCCAACTACAGGGGCAATCAGCCCCAGCATTTT. Protein sequence: CASSSNYRGNQPQHF.

The chain recombines TRBV27 with TRBJ1-5; possible D gene TRBD1, 6 bases. CDR3 size: 15 residues. V was trimmed by 2 bases and J by 5 bases, leaving 13 bases between them. The V gene's germline CDR1 is MNHEY and CDR2 SMNVEV (reference sequence). CDR3 nucleotides: TGTGCCAGCAGTTTACAGGGGAACATTTATCAGCCCCAGCATTTT. It translates to CASSLQGNIYQPQHF.

This clone was recorded only once. Here the CDR3 DNA reads TGTGCCAGCAGTGCGACAGTGAACCAAGAGACCCAGTACTTC. This encodes CASSATVNQETQYF. The chain has TRBV7-8 and TRBJ2-5, with a possible D match to TRBD1 (5 bases). The CDR3 spans 14 residues. V was clipped by 6 bases and J by 0 bases, with 11 bases between them. Germline V gene sequence: CDR1 SGHVS, CDR2 FQNEAQ.

The chain has TRBV4-1 and TRBJ1-2; D unclear. This CDR3 comprises 15 residues. V was clipped by 0 bases and J by 4 bases, with 12 bases between them. The germline V gene encodes CDR1 MGHRA and CDR2 YSYEKL. This CDR3 reads CASSQDKGRVYGYTF. The CDR3 nucleotides read TGCGCCAGCAGCCAAGACAAGGGTCGGGTCTATGGCTACACCTTC.

This chain connects TRBV6-6 to TRBJ2-7; TRBD2 is a possible D gene (5 bases). The CDR3 runs 14 residues. Germline V CDR1 and CDR2: MNHNY, SVGAGI (reference sequence). Trimming stripped 2 bases from V and 3 bases from J, with 11 bases between. For the CDR3, the DNA is TGTGCCAGCAGTTACCTTGGAGGAGGCTACGAGCAGTACTTC. Amino acids: CASSYLGGGYEQYF.

V gene TRBV30 combines with J gene TRBJ1-5; D gene ambiguous. This CDR3 is built from 14 residues. Germline CDR1 is GTSNPN and CDR2 is SVGIG (reference sequence). Trimming pared 4 bases from V and 3 bases from J, leaving 13 bases between. The CDR3 protein is CAWKATGYNQPQHF. The CDR3 coding sequence is TGTGCCTGGAAGGCCACGGGGTACAATCAGCCCCAGCATTTT. The variable domain in full, completed from reference TRBV30 and TRBJ1-5, reads SQTIHQWPATLVQPVGSPLSLECTVEGTSNPNLYWYRQAAGRGLQLLFYSVGIGQISSEVPQNLSASRPQDRQFILSSKKLLLSDSGFYLCAWKATGYNQPQHFGDGTRLSIL.

V and J are TRBV7-3 and TRBJ2-6, with D possibly TRBD2 on 6 matching bases. V lost 5 bases, J lost 11 bases, and 19 bases lay in between. Per germline, CDR1 SGHTA and CDR2 FQGTGA. This CDR3 is 15 amino acids long. The CDR3 sequence is CASSRRPGVEDVLTF. The DNA for the CDR3 is TGTGCCAGCAGCCGGCGTCCGGGGGTCGAAGACGTCCTGACTTTC.

The chain is built from TRBV6-5 and TRBJ2-5; 8 bases line up with TRBD1. The CDR3 extends over 15 amino acids. The junction had 10 bases not matched to a gene; V was cut back by 6 bases and J by 4 bases. The germline CDR1 and CDR2 sequences are MNHEY and SVGAGI. As DNA, the CDR3 is TGTGCCAGCAGACCGGGACAGGTGATTTTAGAGACCCAGTACTTC. This codes for CASRPGQVILETQYF.

This chain connects TRBV13 to TRBJ1-1; no clear D. CDR1 and CDR2 from the germline V gene are PRHDT and FYEKMQ (reference sequence). The CDR3 totals 13 residues. The V end was cut by 4 bases, the J end by 7 bases, with 13 bases between. Written as DNA, the CDR3 is TGTGCCAGCAGCTATCGGAGGTCTATTGAAGCTTTCTTT. Translating gives CASSYRRSIEAFF. Supplemented by reference TRBV13 and TRBJ1-1, the full variable domain reads AAGVIQSPRHLIKEKRETATLKCYPIPRHDTVYWYQQGPGQDPQFLISFYEKMQSDKGSIPDRFSAQQFSDYHSELNMSSLELGDSALYFCASSYRRSIEAFFGQGTRLTVV.

The chain couples TRBV7-2 to TRBJ2-7; 11 bases are a match to TRBD1. The CDR3 contains 14 residues. V was clipped by 7 bases and J by 5 bases; unmatched bases: 7. Per the germline V gene, CDR1 is SGHTA and CDR2 is FQGNSA. The CDR3 sequence: CASTGQGAWDEQYF. The DNA for the CDR3 is TGTGCCAGCACCGGACAGGGGGCCTGGGACGAGCAGTACTTC.